This T cell receptor beta chain was profiled in a study of cytomegalovirus exposure and HLA in healthy donors. Study information: There were some 400 genotyped donors. Of these, 81% fell in the genetic ancestry cluster associated with self-reported Caucasian donors.

From germline, CDR1 is LNHDA and CDR2 SQIVND (reference sequence). The CDR3 sequence is 12 residues long. PCR was performed using 60 Vbeta and 13 Jbeta primers. Produced via immunoSEQ multiplex PCR; TCRdb's table is partial and in-frame only. The sample consists of roughly 97,000 clones, roughly 9.1% of them appearing once. Comments on this clone: The antigen remains undetermined. At one boundary the junction diverges from the germline segment, which might be a read error.

Study conclusions and caveats: One variant, a missense change in DCLRE1C, was linked in a later analysis to TCR beta V- and J-gene trimming. In a later analysis, DRB1 alleles had the most associated TCRs; HLA-C alleles the fewest.

This rearrangement joins TRBV19 to TRBJ1-5; D unresolved. The TCR was taken from a man aged 40-55 years in good health and CMV-seropositive. The sequencing sample was made of PBMCs. The DNA of the CDR3 is TGTGCCAGTAGGATTAGCGATCAGCCCCAGCATTTT. Amino acids: CASRISDQPQHF.